The source of this T cell receptor beta chain is a study of molecular identifiers for immune sequencing clone quantification. Study-level points and caveats: Researchers reportedly could pick up spiked Jurkat TCR RNA from one cell mixed into 1 million or so naive cells.

This clonotype was observed a handful of times. Its antigen is not known. Sorting captured naive CD8 T cells as CD8+CD4-CCR7+CD45RA+. TCRdb passed the PCR reads through MiXCR, listing each CDR3 protein once. The top ten hold 0.7% to 0.9% of the sample, which has 400,000 to 600,000 distinct CDR3 sequences, roughly 25% seen once. Trimming took off 8 bases at V and 4 bases at J, with 31 bases between the two ends. The germline V gene encodes CDR1 SNHLY and CDR2 FYNNEI. The CDR3 runs 19 residues. This chain connects TRBV2 to TRBJ2-3; the D gene is possibly TRBD2 (7 bases). Sequencing was done on a sample of naive CD8+ T cells from blood, with Jurkat cell RNA spiked in. Noted subset: FACS-sorted CD8+CD4-CCR7+CD45RA+ naive T cells. This clonotype was obtained from a human donor in good health. Some libraries in this study had Jurkat cell RNA spiked in. CDR3 DNA: TGTGCCAGCTCCGGGGGCCGGGGGAGCGGGGAAGTAGTAGCAGATACGCAGTATTTT. Encoded protein: CASSGGRGSGEVVADTQYF. Complete variable domain (other parts from reference TRBV2 and TRBJ2-3): EPEVTQTPSHQVTQMGQEVILRCVPISNHLYFYWYRQILGQKVEFLVSFYNNEISEKSEIFDDQFSVERPDGSNFTLKIRSTKLEDSAMYFCASSGGRGSGEVVADTQYFGPGTRLTVL.